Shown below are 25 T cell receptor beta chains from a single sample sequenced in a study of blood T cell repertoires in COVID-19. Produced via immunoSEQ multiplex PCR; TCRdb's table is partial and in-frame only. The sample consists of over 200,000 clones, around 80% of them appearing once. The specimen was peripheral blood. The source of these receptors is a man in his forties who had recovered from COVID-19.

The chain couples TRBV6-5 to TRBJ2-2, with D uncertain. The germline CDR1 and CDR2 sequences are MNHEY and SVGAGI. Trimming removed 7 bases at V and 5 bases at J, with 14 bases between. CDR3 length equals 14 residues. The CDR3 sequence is CASTSPGHTGELFF. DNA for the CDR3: TGTGCCAGCACCTCGCCTGGGCATACCGGGGAGCTGTTTTTT.

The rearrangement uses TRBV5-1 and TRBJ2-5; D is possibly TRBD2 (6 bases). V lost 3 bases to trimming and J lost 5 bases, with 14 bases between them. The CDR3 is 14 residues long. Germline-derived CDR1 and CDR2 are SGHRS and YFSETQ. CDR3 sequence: CASSSAAGRETQYF. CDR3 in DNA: TGCGCCAGCAGCTCGGCCGCAGGGAGGGAGACCCAGTACTTC.

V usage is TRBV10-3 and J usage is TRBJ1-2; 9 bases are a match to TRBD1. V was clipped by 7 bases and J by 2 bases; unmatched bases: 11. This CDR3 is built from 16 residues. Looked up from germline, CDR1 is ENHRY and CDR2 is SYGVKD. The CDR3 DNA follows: TGTGCCATCAACAGAGGGGGACAGGGACCAAACTATGGCTACACCTTC. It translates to CAINRGGQGPNYGYTF.

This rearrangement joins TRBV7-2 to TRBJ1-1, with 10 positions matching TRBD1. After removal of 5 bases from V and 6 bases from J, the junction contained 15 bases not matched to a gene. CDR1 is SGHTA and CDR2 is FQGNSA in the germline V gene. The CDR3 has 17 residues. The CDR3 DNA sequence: TGTGCCAGCAGCACCCGACAGGGGGCCGCAGGTGGAGCTGAAGCTTTCTTT. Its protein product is CASSTRQGAAGGAEAFF.

The CDR3 here is CASSFGANTYEQYF. Written as DNA, the CDR3 is TGTGCCAGCAGTTTTGGGGCGAACACCTACGAGCAGTACTTC. The chain recombines TRBV27 with TRBJ2-7; D may be TRBD1 (5 bases). Trimming took off 3 bases at V and 2 bases at J, with 11 bases between the two ends. The CDR3 length is 14 residues. Germline V CDR1 and CDR2: MNHEY, SMNVEV (reference sequence).

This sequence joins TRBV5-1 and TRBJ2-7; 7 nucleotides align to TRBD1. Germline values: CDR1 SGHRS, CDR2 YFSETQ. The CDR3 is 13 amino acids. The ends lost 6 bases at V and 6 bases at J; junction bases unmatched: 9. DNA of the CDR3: TGCGCCAGCAAGAAGACAGGGTCAAGCGAGCAGTACTTC. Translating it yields CASKKTGSSEQYF.

The CDR3 DNA sequence: TGCGCCAGCAGCTTGAAGTCGAGTCCGAGCTCCTATAATTCACCCCTCCACTTT. This encodes CASSLKSSPSSYNSPLHF. The rearrangement joins TRBV5-1 to TRBJ1-6; no definite D call. The CDR3 totals 18 residues. Germline V gene data show CDR1 as SGHRS and CDR2 as YFSETQ. With 1 base removed from V and 0 bases from J, the gap between germline ends came to 14 bases.

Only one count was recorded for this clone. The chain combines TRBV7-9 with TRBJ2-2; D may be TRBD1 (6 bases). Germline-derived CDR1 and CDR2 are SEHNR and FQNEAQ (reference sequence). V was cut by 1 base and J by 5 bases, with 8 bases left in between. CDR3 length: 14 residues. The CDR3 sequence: CASSLGQGTGELFF. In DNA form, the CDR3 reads TGTGCCAGCAGCTTAGGGCAGGGGACCGGGGAGCTGTTTTTT.

DNA for the CDR3: TGTGCCAGCAGCTTAGATGGGCCTGCTACTGAAGCTTTCTTT. This gives the protein CASSLDGPATEAFF. The chain employs TRBV11-3 and TRBJ1-1, with no clear D. From germline, CDR1 is SGHNT and CDR2 YENEEA. V lost 0 bases, J lost 5 bases, and 10 bases lay in between. This CDR3 is built from 14 residues.

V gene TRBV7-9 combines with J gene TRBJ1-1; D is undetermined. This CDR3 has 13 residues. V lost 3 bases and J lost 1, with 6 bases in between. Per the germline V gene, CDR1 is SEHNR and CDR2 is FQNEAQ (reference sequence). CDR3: CASSFTSNTEAFF. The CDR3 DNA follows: TGTGCCAGCAGCTTTACTTCGAACACTGAAGCTTTCTTT.

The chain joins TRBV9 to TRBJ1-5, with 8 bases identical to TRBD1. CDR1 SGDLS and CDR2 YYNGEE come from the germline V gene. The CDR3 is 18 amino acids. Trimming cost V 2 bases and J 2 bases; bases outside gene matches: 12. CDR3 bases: TGTGCCAGCAGCGTCAACCGTCAGGGGGCGGGGGGCAATCAGCCCCAGCATTTT. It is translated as CASSVNRQGAGGNQPQHF.

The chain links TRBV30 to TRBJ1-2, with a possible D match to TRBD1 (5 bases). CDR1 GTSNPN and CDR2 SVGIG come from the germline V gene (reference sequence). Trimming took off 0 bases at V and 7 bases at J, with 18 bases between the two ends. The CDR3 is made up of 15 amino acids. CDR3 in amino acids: CAWSVPLKRQSGYTF. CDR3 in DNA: TGTGCCTGGAGTGTACCCCTTAAGAGACAGAGTGGCTACACCTTC. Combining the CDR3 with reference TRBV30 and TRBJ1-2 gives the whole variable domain SQTIHQWPATLVQPVGSPLSLECTVEGTSNPNLYWYRQAAGRGLQLLFYSVGIGQISSEVPQNLSASRPQDRQFILSSKKLLLSDSGFYLCAWSVPLKRQSGYTFGSGTRLTVV.

The CDR3 DNA reads as TGTGCCACCAGTGACAGGGGGTTAGGGGAGCTGTTTTTT. Translated, it gives CATSDRGLGELFF. This chain uses TRBV24-1 with TRBJ2-2; 7 nucleotides match TRBD1. This CDR3 has 13 residues. The junction had 3 bases not matched to a gene; V was cut back by 4 bases and J by 8 bases. The germline gives CDR1 KGHDR, CDR2 SFDVKD.

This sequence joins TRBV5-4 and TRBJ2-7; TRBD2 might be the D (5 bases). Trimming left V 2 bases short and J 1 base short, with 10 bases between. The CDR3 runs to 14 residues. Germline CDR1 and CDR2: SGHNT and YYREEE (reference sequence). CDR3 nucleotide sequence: TGTGCCAGCAGCTTCGGCGGGTCTTCCTACGAGCAGTACTTC. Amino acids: CASSFGGSSYEQYF.

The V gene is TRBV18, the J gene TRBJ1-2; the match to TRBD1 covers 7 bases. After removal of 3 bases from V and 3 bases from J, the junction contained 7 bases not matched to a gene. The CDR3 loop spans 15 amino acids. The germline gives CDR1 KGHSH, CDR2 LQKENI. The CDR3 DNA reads TGTGCCAGCTCACCGACGGGACAGCGAGACTATGGCTACACCTTC. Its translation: CASSPTGQRDYGYTF.

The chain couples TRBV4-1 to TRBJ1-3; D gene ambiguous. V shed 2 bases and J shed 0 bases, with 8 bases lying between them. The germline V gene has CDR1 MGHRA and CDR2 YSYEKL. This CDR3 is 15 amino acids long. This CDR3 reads CASSQRSSSGNTIYF. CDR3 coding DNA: TGCGCCAGCAGCCAACGTTCGAGCTCTGGAAACACCATATATTTT.

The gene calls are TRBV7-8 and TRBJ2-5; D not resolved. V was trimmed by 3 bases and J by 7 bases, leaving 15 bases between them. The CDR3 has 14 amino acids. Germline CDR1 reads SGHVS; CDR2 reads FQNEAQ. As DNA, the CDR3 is TGTGCCAGCAGCTTCAGACCTATTTCGGGGACCCAGTACTTC. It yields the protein CASSFRPISGTQYF.

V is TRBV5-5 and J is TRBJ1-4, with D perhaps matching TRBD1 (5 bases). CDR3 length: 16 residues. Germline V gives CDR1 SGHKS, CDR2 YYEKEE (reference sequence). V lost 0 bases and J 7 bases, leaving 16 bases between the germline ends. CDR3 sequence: CASSLAISQGFEKLFF. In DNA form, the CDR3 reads TGTGCCAGCAGCTTGGCCATTAGCCAGGGCTTTGAAAAACTGTTTTTT.

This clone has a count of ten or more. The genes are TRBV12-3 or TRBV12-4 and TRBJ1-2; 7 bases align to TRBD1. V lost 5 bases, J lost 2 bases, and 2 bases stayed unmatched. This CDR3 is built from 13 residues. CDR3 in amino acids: CASSATGNYGYTF. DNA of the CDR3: TGTGCCAGCAGTGCGACAGGGAACTATGGCTACACCTTC.

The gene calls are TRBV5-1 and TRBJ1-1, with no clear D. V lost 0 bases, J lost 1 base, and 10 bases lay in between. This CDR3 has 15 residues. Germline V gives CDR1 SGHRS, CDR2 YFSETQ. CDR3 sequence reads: CASSLDSPGNTEAFF. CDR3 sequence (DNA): TGCGCCAGCAGCTTGGATTCCCCAGGGAACACTGAAGCTTTCTTT.

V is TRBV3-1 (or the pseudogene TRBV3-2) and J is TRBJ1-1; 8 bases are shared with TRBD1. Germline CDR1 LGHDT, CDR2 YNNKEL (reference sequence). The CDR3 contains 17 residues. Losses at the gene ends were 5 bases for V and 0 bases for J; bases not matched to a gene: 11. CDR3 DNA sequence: TGTGCCAGCAGCGCACGTATAGGGACAGGAATGAACACTGAAGCTTTCTTT. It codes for CASSARIGTGMNTEAFF.

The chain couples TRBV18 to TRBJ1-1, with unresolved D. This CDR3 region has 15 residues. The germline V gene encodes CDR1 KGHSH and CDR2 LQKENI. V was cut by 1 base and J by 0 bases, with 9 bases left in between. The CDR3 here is CASSPQTSLNTEAFF. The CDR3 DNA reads TGTGCCAGCTCACCACAGACAAGTCTGAACACTGAAGCTTTCTTT.

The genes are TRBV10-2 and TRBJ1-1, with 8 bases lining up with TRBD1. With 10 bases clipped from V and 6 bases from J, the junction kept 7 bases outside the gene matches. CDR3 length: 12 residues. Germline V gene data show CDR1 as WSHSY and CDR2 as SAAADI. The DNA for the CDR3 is TGCGCCACCTCGACAGGGGATCCTGAAGCTTTCTTT. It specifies CATSTGDPEAFF.

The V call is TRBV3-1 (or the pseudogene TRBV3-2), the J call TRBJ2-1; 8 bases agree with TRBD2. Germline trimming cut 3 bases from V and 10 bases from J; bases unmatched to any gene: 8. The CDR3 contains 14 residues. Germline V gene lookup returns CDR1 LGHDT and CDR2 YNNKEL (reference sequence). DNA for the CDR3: TGTGCCAGCAGCCAGGAGTTAACGGGAGGGGAGCAGTTCTTC. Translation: CASSQELTGGEQFF.

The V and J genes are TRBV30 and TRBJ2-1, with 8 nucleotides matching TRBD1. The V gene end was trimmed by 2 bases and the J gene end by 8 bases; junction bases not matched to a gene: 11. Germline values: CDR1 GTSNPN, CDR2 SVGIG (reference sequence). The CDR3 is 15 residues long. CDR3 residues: CAWSSHGQGPYEQFF. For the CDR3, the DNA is TGTGCCTGGAGTTCGCACGGACAGGGTCCGTATGAGCAGTTCTTC.